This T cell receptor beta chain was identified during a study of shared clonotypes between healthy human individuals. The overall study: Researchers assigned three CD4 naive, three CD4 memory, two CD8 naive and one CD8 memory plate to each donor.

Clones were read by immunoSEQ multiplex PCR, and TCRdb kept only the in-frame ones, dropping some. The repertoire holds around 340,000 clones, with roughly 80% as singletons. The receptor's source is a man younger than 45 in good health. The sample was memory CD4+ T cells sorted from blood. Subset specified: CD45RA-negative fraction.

CDR3 residues: CASSPPLAGGPGEQFF. The CDR3, as DNA: TGTGCCAGCTCCCCCCCATTAGCGGGAGGGCCGGGTGAGCAGTTCTTC. The V call is TRBV18, the J call TRBJ2-1, with 11 bases fitting TRBD2. Germline V gene data show CDR1 as KGHSH and CDR2 as LQKENI. The CDR3 has 16 amino acids. The V segment lost 6 bases and the J segment 9 bases; nucleotides outside the gene matches: 13.